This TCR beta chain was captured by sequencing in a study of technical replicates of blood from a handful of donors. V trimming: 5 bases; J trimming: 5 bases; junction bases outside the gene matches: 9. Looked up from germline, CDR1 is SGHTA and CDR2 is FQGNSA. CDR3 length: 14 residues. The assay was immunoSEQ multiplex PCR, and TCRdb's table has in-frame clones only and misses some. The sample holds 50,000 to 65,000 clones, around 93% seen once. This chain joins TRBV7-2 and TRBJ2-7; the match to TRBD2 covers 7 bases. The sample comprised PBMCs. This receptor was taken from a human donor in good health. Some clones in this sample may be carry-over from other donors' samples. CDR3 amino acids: CASSPLSGIDEQYF. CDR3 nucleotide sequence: TGTGCCAGCAGCCCCTTAAGCGGGATCGACGAGCAGTACTTC.